What follows is one TCR beta chain and its context. The antigen remains undetermined. V lost 7 bases, J lost 3 bases, and 15 bases lay in between. The CDR3 covers 13 residues. From germline, CDR1 is SQVTM and CDR2 ANQGSEA. This specimen belongs to a study of OX40 agonist ivuxolimab in advanced cancers. General study results and limits: Clonal expansion was seen in CD4+ and CD8+ blood T cells by week 6 at 0.1 to 3.0 mg/kg. Some of the nonresponding patients also showed low levels of normalized T-cell clonal expansion. Averaging showed that CD8+ T cells had more expanded clones than CD4+ did.

Sampling times: baseline, cycle 4 day 1, cycle 7 day 1. The method was immunoSEQ multiplex PCR; TCRdb's version includes in-frame clones alone and lacks a portion of them. The table includes roughly 50,000 clones, 80% to 95% detected once. This TCR derives from an adult with an advanced solid tumor such as melanoma, head and neck, liver or kidney cancer. The genes are TRBV29-1 and TRBJ1-1; D perhaps matches TRBD1 (5 bases). The sequencing here drew on CD4+ or CD8+ T cells sorted from blood, taken in a trial of the OX40 agonist ivuxolimab. The CDR3 DNA reads TGCAGCGCCGTCCTGTCGGGGGACACTGAAGCTTTCTTT. Translating gives CSAVLSGDTEAFF.